This TCR beta chain was recovered during a study of T cells in Graves' hyperthyroidism and ophthalmopathy. Broader study findings: Among clonotypes expanded in thyroid above 0.001, most were also found in blood.

The V gene's germline CDR1 is MNHNS and CDR2 SASEGT. This CDR3 spans 13 amino acids. V dropped 6 bases and J dropped 3 bases, with 9 bases sitting between them. Template material for amplifying TCR beta CDR3 regions consisted of RNA transcripts. An initial round of RT-PCR targeting the TCR CDR3 relied on the HTBI primer set. Each CDR3 protein is one row after TCRdb ran MiXCR on the multiplex PCR reads. This sample has hundreds of thousands of distinct CDR3 sequences, with around 13% found just once. Ten or more counts support this clonotype. The antigen remains undetermined. Patients aged 18 to 65 had newly diagnosed hyperthyroidism of under 2 months' duration. About 10 ml fresh peripheral blood yielded the PBMCs.

Sequencing was carried out using blood. The clonotype was recovered from a woman aged 18-35 years with Graves' hyperthyroidism. The genes are TRBV6-1 and TRBJ1-5, with D unresolved. CDR3 protein: CASSAWDNQPQHF. The DNA of the CDR3 is TGTGCCAGCAGCGCGTGGGACAATCAGCCCCAGCATTTT.